The entry below gives a single T cell receptor (beta chain) sequence along with its context. Its target is not known. The CDR3 contains 15 residues. V was shortened by 0 bases and J by 3 bases, with 10 bases between the two germline ends. From germline, CDR1 is SGHTS and CDR2 YDEGEE. This record comes from a study of OX40 agonist ivuxolimab in advanced cancers. As for the study in general: The dose-escalation cohort was approximately 81% male, with a mean age of around 54 years, ranging roughly 20 to 90. General study results and limits: Low normalized clonal expansion also occurred in some nonresponding patients.

This table comes from immunoSEQ multiplex PCR, and its TCRdb copy is limited to in-frame clones, with some not included. The sample contains some 59,000 clones, 84% of which appear only once. The sequence was obtained from an adult with an advanced solid tumor such as melanoma, head and neck, liver or kidney cancer. The V call is TRBV5-8, the J call TRBJ1-5; D unresolved. Specimen: CD4+ or CD8+ T cells sorted from blood, collected in a trial of the OX40 agonist ivuxolimab. The CDR3 here is CASSLALGNNQPQHF. The DNA of the CDR3 is TGTGCCAGCAGCTTGGCTTTGGGAAACAATCAGCCCCAGCATTTT.